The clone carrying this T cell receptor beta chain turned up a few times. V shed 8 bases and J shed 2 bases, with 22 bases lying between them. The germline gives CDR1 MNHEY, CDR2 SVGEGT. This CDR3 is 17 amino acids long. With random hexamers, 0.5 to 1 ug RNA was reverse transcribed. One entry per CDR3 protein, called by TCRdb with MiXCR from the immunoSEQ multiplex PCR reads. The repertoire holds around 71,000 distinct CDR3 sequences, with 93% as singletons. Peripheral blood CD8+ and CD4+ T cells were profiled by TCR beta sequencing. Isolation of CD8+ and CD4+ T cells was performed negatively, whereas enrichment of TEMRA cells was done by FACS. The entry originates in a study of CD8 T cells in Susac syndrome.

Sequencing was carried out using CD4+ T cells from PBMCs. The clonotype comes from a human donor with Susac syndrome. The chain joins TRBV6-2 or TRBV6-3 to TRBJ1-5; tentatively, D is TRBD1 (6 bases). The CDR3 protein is CASPNLGNRVRNQPQHF. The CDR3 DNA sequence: TGTGCCAGCCCTAACCTGGGAAACAGGGTTCGCAATCAGCCCCAGCATTTT.